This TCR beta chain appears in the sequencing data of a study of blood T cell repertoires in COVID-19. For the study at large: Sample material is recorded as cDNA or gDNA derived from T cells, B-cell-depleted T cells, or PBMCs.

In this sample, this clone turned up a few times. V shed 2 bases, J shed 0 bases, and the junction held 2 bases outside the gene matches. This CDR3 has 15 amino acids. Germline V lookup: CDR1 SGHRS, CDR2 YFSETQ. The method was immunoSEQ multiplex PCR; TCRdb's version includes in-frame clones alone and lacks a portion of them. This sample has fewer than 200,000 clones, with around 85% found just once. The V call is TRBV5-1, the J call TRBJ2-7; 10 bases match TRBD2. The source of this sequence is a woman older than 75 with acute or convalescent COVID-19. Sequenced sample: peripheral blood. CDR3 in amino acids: CASSFSSGSSYEQYF. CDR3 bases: TGCGCCAGCAGCTTTTCTAGCGGGAGCTCCTACGAGCAGTACTTC.